Described below is a single T cell receptor beta chain sequence and its context. The antigen is undetermined. This sample is drawn from a study of blood T cells in healthy people across ages. Study information: Per two T cells, about one barcoded beta molecule was captured through template switching. Overall study results and limits: Percentage of naive T cells showed a strong correlation with TCR beta diversity.

Healthy Caucasians from Russia aged roughly 6 to 95 served as donors. The second PCR ran about 6 to 11 cycles with a sample-barcoded 5' primer and J-beta primers. A 12-random-nucleotide template-switch adaptor tagged each cDNA molecule. TCRdb reprocessed the 5' RACE reads with MiXCR, giving one entry per CDR3 protein. Among roughly 500,000 distinct CDR3 sequences listed, 27% were seen once. This receptor was taken from a woman between 65 and 79 years old in good health. Sequences were obtained from blood.

CDR3 nucleotide sequence: TGTGCCAGCAGTTTTGGACAGGGGACAGATACGCAGTATTTT. Translated, it gives CASSFGQGTDTQYF. V is TRBV12-3 or TRBV12-4 and J is TRBJ2-3, with 9 bases fitting TRBD1. After removal of 3 bases from V and 3 bases from J, the junction contained 1 base not matched to a gene. The CDR3 is 14 amino acids.